Below, 20 T cell receptor beta chains from the same sample are listed, as sequenced in a study of T cell clonality in common variable immunodeficiency. Study-wide points: Common variable immunodeficiency TCR beta sequences reportedly had fewer deletions and N-nucleotide insertions.

These TCRs' antigens remain unknown. Data came from immunoSEQ multiplex PCR; TCRdb stores just in-frame clones and leaves some out. Listed for the sample are over 30,000 clones, none seen a single time. The specimen was peripheral blood mononuclear cells. These receptors all stem from a human donor with common variable immunodeficiency.

A few counts support this clone. With the read ending 3 residues before the CDR3 end, the germline J gene is used to fill in that end. This chain joins TRBV7-2 and TRBJ1-4; no firm D call. Germline lookup yields CDR1 SGHTA and CDR2 FQGNSA. The CDR3 covers 15 residues. V dropped 4 bases and J dropped 7 bases, with 16 bases sitting between them. The DNA read from the CDR3 is TGTGCCAGCAGCTCCGCTTACAAGAGAAGTGAAAAA. The encoded protein is CASSSAYKRSEK. The entire CDR3 sequence reads CASSSAYKRSEKLFF.

This clone was detected only a few times. This may be a read error, as it is one base from a much larger clone. Coverage ceases 3 residues before the CDR3 finishes, and the germline J gene fills in the end. The genes are TRBV7-2 and TRBJ2-1, with TRBD2 matching over 12 bases. Per germline, CDR1 SGHTA and CDR2 FQGNSA. Trimming removed 5 bases from V and 6 bases from J; junction bases left unmatched: 2. The CDR3 spans 14 residues. The sequenced CDR3 bases are TGTGCCAGCAGCCCTAGCGGGGGGGCCAATGAG. Translation gives CASSPSGGANE. The whole CDR3 protein is CASSPSGGANEQFF. The whole variable domain, remainder taken from reference TRBV7-2 and TRBJ2-1, is GAGVSQSPSNKVTEKGKDVELRCDPISGHTALYWYRQSLGQGLEFLIYFQGNSAPDKSGLPSDRFSAERTGGSVSTLTIQRTQQEDSAVYLCASSPSGGANEQFFGPGTRLTVL.

Worth noting for this clone: The sequenced fragment ends 3 residues before the CDR3 boundary, so the rest is inferred from the germline J gene. This chain uses TRBV18 with TRBJ2-3; D is possibly TRBD2 (5 bases). The CDR3 runs 15 residues. Germline V lookup: CDR1 KGHSH, CDR2 LQKENI. Incomplete CDR3 DNA: TGTGCCAGCTCACCGGATGGGCCTCCTGGAGGCACG. Amino acids: CASSPDGPPGGT. The complete CDR3 sequence is CASSPDGPPGGTQYF.

This clone was detected many times. The read is 3 residues too short to cover the CDR3 end, so that end is filled in from the germline J gene. The rearrangement joins TRBV14 to TRBJ1-1; possibly TRBD1 for D (5 bases). Germline assignment: CDR1 SGHDN and CDR2 FVKESK. The CDR3 has 13 residues. Trimming pared 4 bases from V and 6 bases from J, leaving 12 bases between. CDR3 bases read: TGTGCCAGCAGCCTAGGGGCCAGGGCTGAA. This translates into CASSLGARAE. The CDR3 reads in full as CASSLGARAEAFF.

This clone was counted a few times. The read ends 3 residues shy of where the CDR3 ends; the end is completed using the germline J gene. The V gene is TRBV30, the J gene TRBJ2-2; D not resolved. The CDR3 sequence is 14 residues long. Germline loops: CDR1 GTSNPN, CDR2 SVGIG (reference sequence). The V end was cut by 1 base, the J end by 3 bases, with 9 bases between. Incomplete CDR3 DNA: TGTGCCTGGAGTGGACACCCGGACACCGGGGAG. Amino acid sequence: CAWSGHPDTGE. The complete CDR3 protein is CAWSGHPDTGELFF.

This clone has at least ten counts. The CDR3 goes on 3 residues after the read ends, and that part is filled in from the germline J gene. The chain couples TRBV29-1 to TRBJ2-2; 9 bases align to TRBD2. V gave up 1 base and J gave up 1 base; unmatched junction bases: 4. This CDR3 region has 16 residues. Germline loops: CDR1 SQVTM, CDR2 ANQGSEA. The CDR3 loop reads CSVEGGRGGNTGELFF. CDR3 bases read: TGCAGCGTTGAAGGGGGGCGGGGGGGGAACACCGGGGAG.

This clone was picked up many times. With the read ending 3 residues before the CDR3 end, the germline J gene is used to fill in that end. This chain connects TRBV5-1 to TRBJ2-1; the D gene is possibly TRBD2 (6 bases). Germline CDR1 is SGHRS and CDR2 is YFSETQ. CDR3 length: 16 amino acids. Between the trimmed V and J ends, which lost 3 bases and 2 bases, there was a span of 15 bases. The CDR3 loop reads CASSSPIAGTYNEQFF. CDR3 bases read: TGCGCCAGCAGCTCGCCGATCGCGGGGACCTACAATGAG.

This clone showed up just a few times. The CDR3 extends 3 residues past the end of the read, so its final part is completed from the germline J gene. The V and J genes are TRBV2 and TRBJ1-1, with 9 bases that match TRBD1. J lost 4 bases, V lost 7 bases, and 10 bases had no gene match. Germline-derived CDR1 and CDR2 are SNHLY and FYNNEI. The CDR3 loop spans 15 amino acids. This CDR3 is CASTETLTGGTEAFF. The CDR3 DNA, read in part, is TGTGCCAGCACCGAGACGTTGACAGGGGGCACTGAA. Full variable domain (rest looked up from reference TRBV2 and TRBJ1-1): EPEVTQTPSHQVTQMGQEVILRCVPISNHLYFYWYRQILGQKVEFLVSFYNNEISEKSEIFDDQFSVERPDGSNFTLKIRSTKLEDSAMYFCASTETLTGGTEAFFGQGTRLTVV.

The table lists this clone with many counts. The read is 3 residues too short to cover the CDR3 end, so that end is filled in from the germline J gene. The chain links TRBV7-9 to TRBJ2-1, with TRBD2 identical over 9 bases. The V and J ends lost 5 bases and 8 bases, in that order; junction bases with no gene match: 10. In germline, CDR1 is SEHNR, CDR2 FQNEAQ (reference sequence). This CDR3 comprises 15 residues. The CDR3 here is CASSRAGGPADEQFF. The CDR3 DNA, read in part, is TGTGCCAGCAGCCGAGCGGGGGGCCCTGCGGATGAG. Filled out from reference TRBV7-9 and TRBJ2-1, the complete variable domain reads DTGVSQNPRHKITKRGQNVTFRCDPISEHNRLYWYRQTLGQGPEFLTYFQNEAQLEKSRLLSDRFSAERPKGSFSTLEIQRTEQGDSAMYLCASSRAGGPADEQFFGPGTRLTVL.

This clone was detected a few times. The CDR3 end falls 3 residues outside the read, so it is completed with the germline J gene. The chain uses TRBV5-1 and TRBJ2-1; no reliable D call. The CDR3 totals 16 residues. V was trimmed by 6 bases and J by 6 bases, leaving 22 bases between them. The V gene's germline CDR1 is SGHRS and CDR2 YFSETQ. CDR3 DNA, as far as it was read: TGCGCCAGCACGGCAGACAACCTTAAAGGGTCCAATGAG. Residues: CASTADNLKGSNE. The entire CDR3 protein reads CASTADNLKGSNEQFF.

This clone has ten or more counts. The read ends 3 residues early relative to the CDR3; the germline J gene fills the gap. The V gene is TRBV5-1, the J gene TRBJ1-6, with 9 positions matching TRBD1. Unmatched junction bases numbered 5, after V lost 1 base and J lost 0 bases. Germline CDR1 and CDR2: SGHRS and YFSETQ. This CDR3 is built from 18 residues. CDR3 DNA (partial): TGCGCCAGCAGCTTGTCCGGGACAGGGAGCTCCTATAATTCACCC. Its translation is CASSLSGTGSSYNSP. The whole CDR3 sequence reads CASSLSGTGSSYNSPLHF.

There are many counts of this clone. CDR3 loop: CASTEGNEKLFF. The part of the CDR3 DNA that was read is TGTGCCAGCACGGAGGGTAATGAAAAA. The chain employs TRBV5-6 and TRBJ1-4, with D unclear. The read is 3 residues too short to cover the CDR3 end, so that end is filled in from the germline J gene. V was trimmed by 6 bases and J by 4 bases, leaving 7 bases between them. CDR1 and CDR2 from the germline V gene are SGHDT and YYEEEE. The CDR3 has 12 amino acids.

Worth noting for this clone: The CDR3 extends 3 residues past the end of the read, so its final part is completed from the germline J gene. The J gene is TRBJ2-2, the V gene TRBV7-9, with D possibly being TRBD1 (6 bases). Trimming stripped 5 bases from V and 4 bases from J, with 14 bases between. Germline V gene data show CDR1 as SEHNR and CDR2 as FQNEAQ (reference sequence). The CDR3 spans 15 residues. Partial CDR3 DNA: TGTGCCAGCAGCCCGTCAGGGGCCTTCACCGGGGAG. Its translation: CASSPSGAFTGE. The whole CDR3 protein reads CASSPSGAFTGELFF.

In its sample, this clone was seen many times. The read ends 3 residues before the CDR3 terminus; that terminus is restored from the germline J gene. The chain links TRBV19 to TRBJ2-3, with TRBD2 matching over 7 bases. The CDR3 covers 15 residues. V shed 1 base, J shed 1 base, and the junction held 2 bases outside the gene matches. CDR1 and CDR2 (germline): LNHDA, SQIVND (reference sequence). CDR3 amino acids: CASSIASGGTDTQYF. Partial CDR3 DNA: TGTGCCAGTAGTATAGCCAGCGGGGGCACAGATACG. The whole variable domain, remainder taken from reference TRBV19 and TRBJ2-3, is DGGITQSPKYLFRKEGQNVTLSCEQNLNHDAMYWYRQDPGQGLRLIYYSQIVNDFQKGDIAEGYSVSREKKESFPLTVTSAQKNPTAFYLCASSIASGGTDTQYFGPGTRLTVL.

This clone came up many times. The read stops 3 residues short of the end of the CDR3; the missing end is completed from the germline J gene. The chain has TRBV18 and TRBJ1-1; 9 bases fit TRBD1. This CDR3 comprises 14 residues. The J segment lost 5 bases and the V segment lost 5 bases, leaving 6 bases of the junction unmatched. Germline CDR1 and CDR2: KGHSH and LQKENI. CDR3 loop: CASSADRGQTEAFF. The sequenced part of the CDR3 DNA is TGTGCCAGCTCAGCGGACAGGGGACAGACTGAA.

About this clone: The CDR3 extends 3 residues past the end of the read, so its final part is completed from the germline J gene. The chain recombines TRBV19 with TRBJ2-1, with 9 bases identical to TRBD1. V lost 2 bases to trimming and J lost 1 base; unmatched junction nucleotides: 6. The V gene's germline CDR1 is LNHDA and CDR2 SQIVND (reference sequence). The CDR3 spans 17 residues. The sequenced CDR3 bases are TGTGCCAGTAGTATACCCACAGGGGGCCGGTCCTACAATGAG. It specifies CASSIPTGGRSYNE. The CDR3 as a whole reads CASSIPTGGRSYNEQFF.

About this clone: The read halts 3 residues ahead of the CDR3 end, with the missing end drawn from the germline J gene. V usage is TRBV2 and J usage is TRBJ1-2; no reliable D call. V was clipped by 5 bases and J by 0 bases, with 7 bases between them. From germline, CDR1 is SNHLY and CDR2 FYNNEI. This CDR3 has 13 amino acids. CDR3: CASSPTPNYGYTF. The CDR3 DNA, read in part, is TGTGCCAGCAGTCCTACCCCTAACTATGGC.

Comments on this clone: The read finishes 3 residues shy of the CDR3 end, and the germline J gene is used to complete it. The genes are TRBV7-9 and TRBJ2-7; D is unresolved. The germline CDR1 and CDR2 sequences are SEHNR and FQNEAQ (reference sequence). CDR3 length: 13 amino acids. Trimming cost V 2 bases and J 2 bases, with 7 bases left between them. CDR3 residues: CASSLNRPYEQYF. The sequenced CDR3 bases are TGTGCCAGCAGCTTAAACAGACCCTACGAG.

Points on this clone: The read falls 3 residues short of the CDR3 end, and the missing part is taken from the germline J gene. The rearrangement links TRBV30 to TRBJ1-2; TRBD1 matches 8 bases. The V gene end was trimmed by 3 bases and the J gene end by 0 bases; junction bases not matched to a gene: 6. CDR1 and CDR2 (germline): GTSNPN, SVGIG (reference sequence). The CDR3 is 15 amino acids. This CDR3 reads CAWRGTGTSNYGYTF. The DNA read from the CDR3 is TGTGCCTGGAGGGGGACAGGAACCTCTAACTATGGC. Full variable domain (remainder filled in from reference TRBV30 and TRBJ1-2): SQTIHQWPATLVQPVGSPLSLECTVEGTSNPNLYWYRQAAGRGLQLLFYSVGIGQISSEVPQNLSASRPQDRQFILSSKKLLLSDSGFYLCAWRGTGTSNYGYTFGSGTRLTVV.

This clone was recorded many times. The observed sequence ends 3 residues before the CDR3 terminus, with the missing tail filled in from the germline J gene. This chain joins TRBV20-1 and TRBJ2-7; 12 nucleotides agree with TRBD2. This CDR3 has 16 residues. The germline V gene encodes CDR1 DFQATT and CDR2 SNEGSKA (reference sequence). V shed 0 bases, J shed 2 bases, and the junction held 5 bases outside the gene matches. CDR3 residues: CSARDEASGGAYEQYF. The CDR3 DNA, read in part, is TGCAGTGCTAGAGATGAGGCTAGCGGGGGGGCCTACGAG.